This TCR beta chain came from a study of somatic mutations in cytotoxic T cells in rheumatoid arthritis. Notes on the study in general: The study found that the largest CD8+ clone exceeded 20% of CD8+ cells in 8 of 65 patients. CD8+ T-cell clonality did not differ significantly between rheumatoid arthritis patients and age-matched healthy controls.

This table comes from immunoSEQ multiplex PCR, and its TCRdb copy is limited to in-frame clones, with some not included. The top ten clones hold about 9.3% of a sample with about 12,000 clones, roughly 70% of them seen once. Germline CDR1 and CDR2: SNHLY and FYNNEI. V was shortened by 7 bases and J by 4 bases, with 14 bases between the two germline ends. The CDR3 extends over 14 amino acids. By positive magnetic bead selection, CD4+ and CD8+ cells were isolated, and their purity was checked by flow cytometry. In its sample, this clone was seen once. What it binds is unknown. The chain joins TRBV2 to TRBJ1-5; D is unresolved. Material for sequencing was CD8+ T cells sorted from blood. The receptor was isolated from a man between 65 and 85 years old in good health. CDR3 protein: CASTPEYMNQPQHF. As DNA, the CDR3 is TGTGCCAGCACCCCAGAATATATGAATCAGCCCCAGCATTTT.